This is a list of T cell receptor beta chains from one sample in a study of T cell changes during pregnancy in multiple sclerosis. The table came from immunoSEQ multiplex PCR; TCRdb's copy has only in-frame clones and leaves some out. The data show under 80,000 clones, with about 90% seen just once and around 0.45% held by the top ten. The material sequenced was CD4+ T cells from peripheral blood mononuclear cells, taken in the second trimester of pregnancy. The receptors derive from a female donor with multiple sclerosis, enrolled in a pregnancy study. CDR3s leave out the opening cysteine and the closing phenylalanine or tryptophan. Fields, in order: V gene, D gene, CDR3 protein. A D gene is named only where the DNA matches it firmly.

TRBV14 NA ASSQDWGEGQETQY
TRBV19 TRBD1 ASSPYSGGTYEKLF
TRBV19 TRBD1 ASSRWGQVNTEAF
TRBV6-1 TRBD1 ASSSRTGEGETQY
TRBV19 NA ASLSGNTIY
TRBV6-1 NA ASSSYSYNEQF
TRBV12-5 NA ASGLDRDINYGYT
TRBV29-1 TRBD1 SVKGGAASTTDTQY
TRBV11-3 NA ASSPGGEGYEQY
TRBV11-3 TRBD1 ASSSRDRDHGYT
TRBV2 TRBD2 ASSSLLAGEQY
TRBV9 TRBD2 ASSEEAGGRISTDTQY
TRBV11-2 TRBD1 ASSLDGTGAPGSPLH
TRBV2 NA ASGGRDLNTEAF
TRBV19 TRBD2 ASSLTSGLDTQY
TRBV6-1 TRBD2 ASSALAGGRETQY
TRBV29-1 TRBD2 SVARGLAGVGEQY
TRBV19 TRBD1 ASSPGQGTYNEQF
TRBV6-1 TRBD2 AARTSGSGGELF
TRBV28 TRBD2 ASTPSGWGGYNEQF
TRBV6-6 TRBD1 ASSWGQGATYGYT
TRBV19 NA ASTIGLARDNEQF
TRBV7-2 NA ASSPGASGETQY
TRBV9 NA ASSAGTTGLETTWV
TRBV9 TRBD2 ASSVEPGGINIQY
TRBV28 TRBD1 ASSLPFRDRGRGDEKLF
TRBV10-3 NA AITPQTDNYGYT
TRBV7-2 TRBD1 ASSPAGTGAQDTQY
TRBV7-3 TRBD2 ASSLRGLAGGDEQF
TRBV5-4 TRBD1 ASSLDRGPYGYT
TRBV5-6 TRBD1 ASSRRTGALNQPQH
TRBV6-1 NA ASSEVGGWRAYEQY
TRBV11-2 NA ASSLDRWDTSTTNEKLF
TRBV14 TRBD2 ASSQDRASGVYEQY
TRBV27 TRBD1 ASSRTGDLRPQH
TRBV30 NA AWSVTQRQGETQY
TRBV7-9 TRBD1 ASSLPDRGYGYT
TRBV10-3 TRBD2 AISDPGLAGSQPNEQF
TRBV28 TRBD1 ASVLQGEREAF
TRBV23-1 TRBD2 ASSGLAGRAYEQY
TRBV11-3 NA ASSTRTTSNTGELF
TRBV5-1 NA ASSLVGQQAF
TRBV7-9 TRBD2 ASSGVSGSSYNEQF
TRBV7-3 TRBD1 ASSSSTGGAYNEQF
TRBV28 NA ASSTLTTGYT
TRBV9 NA ASSFRGRGGAF
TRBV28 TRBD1 ASSSPDRGGSYNSPLH
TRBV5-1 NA ASSRQGDNEKLF
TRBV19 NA ASSIPESATNEKLF
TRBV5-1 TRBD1 ASSLWTGGVGNEKLF
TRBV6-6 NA ASTTQGSPLH